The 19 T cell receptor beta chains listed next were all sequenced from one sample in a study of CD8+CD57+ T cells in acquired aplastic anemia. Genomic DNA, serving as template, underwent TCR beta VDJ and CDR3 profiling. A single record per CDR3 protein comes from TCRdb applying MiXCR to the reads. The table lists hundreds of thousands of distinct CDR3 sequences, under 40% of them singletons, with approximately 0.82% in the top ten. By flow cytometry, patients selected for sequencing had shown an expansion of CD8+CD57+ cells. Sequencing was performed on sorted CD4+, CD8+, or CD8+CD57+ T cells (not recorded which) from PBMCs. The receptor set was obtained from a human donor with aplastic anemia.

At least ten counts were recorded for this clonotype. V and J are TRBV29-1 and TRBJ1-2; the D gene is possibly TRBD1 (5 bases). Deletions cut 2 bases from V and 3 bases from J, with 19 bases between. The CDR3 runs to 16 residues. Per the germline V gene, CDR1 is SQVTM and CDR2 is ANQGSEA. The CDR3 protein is CSVEPALGTHHYGYTF. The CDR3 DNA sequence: TGCAGCGTTGAACCTGCCCTAGGGACTCACCACTATGGCTACACCTTC.

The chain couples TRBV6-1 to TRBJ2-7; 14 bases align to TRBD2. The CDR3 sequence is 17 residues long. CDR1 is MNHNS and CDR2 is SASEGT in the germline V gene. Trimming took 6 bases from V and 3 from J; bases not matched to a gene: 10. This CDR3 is CASSRPSGTSGSYEQYF. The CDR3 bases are TGTGCCAGCAGCCGCCCCTCCGGGACTAGCGGGAGCTACGAGCAGTACTTC.

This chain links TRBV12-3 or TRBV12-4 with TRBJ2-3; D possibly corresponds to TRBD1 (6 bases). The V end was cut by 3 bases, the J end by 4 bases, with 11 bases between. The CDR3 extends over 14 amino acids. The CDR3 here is CASSLVTGSDTQYF. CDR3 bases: TGTGCCAGCAGTTTGGTCACAGGGTCAGATACGCAGTATTTT.

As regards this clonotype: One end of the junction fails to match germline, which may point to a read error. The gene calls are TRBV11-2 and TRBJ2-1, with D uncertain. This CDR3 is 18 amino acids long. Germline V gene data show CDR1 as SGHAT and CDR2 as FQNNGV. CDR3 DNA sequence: TGTGCCAGCAGCCCCCTCGGTCAGGCCCGATTATCCTACAATGAGCAGCTCTTC. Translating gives CASSPLGQARLSYNEQLF.

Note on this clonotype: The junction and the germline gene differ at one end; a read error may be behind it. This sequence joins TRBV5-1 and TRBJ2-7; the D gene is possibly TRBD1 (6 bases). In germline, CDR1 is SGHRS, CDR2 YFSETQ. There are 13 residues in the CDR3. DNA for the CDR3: TGCGCCGGCAGCAAACAGGGTCCCTACGAGCAGTACTTC. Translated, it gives CAGSKQGPYEQYF. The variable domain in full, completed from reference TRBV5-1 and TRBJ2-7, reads KAGVTQTPRYLIKTRGQQVTLSCSPISGHRSVSWYQQTPGQGLQFLFEYFSETQRNKGNFPGRFSGRQFSNSRSEMNVSTLELGDSALYLCAGSKQGPYEQYFGPGTRLTVT.

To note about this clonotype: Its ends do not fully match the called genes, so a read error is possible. CDR3 in amino acids: CSAPTAGTSGGTVF. The CDR3 DNA follows: TGCAGTGCCCCAACCGCAGGGACTAGCGGGGGGACGGTCTTC. The V and J genes are TRBV20-1 and TRBJ2-1, with 15 bases aligning to TRBD2. The CDR3 has 14 residues. Looked up from germline, CDR1 is DFQATT and CDR2 is SNEGSKA (reference sequence).

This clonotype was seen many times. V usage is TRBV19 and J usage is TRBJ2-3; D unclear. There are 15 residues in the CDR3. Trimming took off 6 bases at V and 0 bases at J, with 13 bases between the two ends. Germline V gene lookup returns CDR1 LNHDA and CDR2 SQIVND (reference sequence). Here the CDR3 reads CASSPRAASTDTQYF. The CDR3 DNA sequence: TGTGCCAGTAGCCCCCGAGCAGCCAGCACAGATACGCAGTATTTT.

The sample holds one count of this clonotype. The CDR3 coding sequence is TGTGCCACCAGTGGGACAACAGGGGAGGAGACCCAGTACTTC. This sequence encodes CATSGTTGEETQYF. This rearrangement joins TRBV15 to TRBJ2-5; 7 nucleotides match TRBD1. The CDR3 is 14 amino acids. Germline CDR1 and CDR2: LNHNV and YYDKDF (reference sequence). V was clipped by 6 bases and J by 5 bases; unmatched bases: 9.

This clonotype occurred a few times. In DNA, the CDR3 is TGTGCCATCAGACTAGCGGGGGTGGCGTCCTATGGCTACACCTTC. Translation gives CAIRLAGVASYGYTF. The V call is TRBV10-3, the J call TRBJ1-2; tentatively, D is TRBD1 (5 bases). CDR1 is ENHRY and CDR2 is SYGVKD in the germline V gene. The CDR3 length is 15 residues. Trimming took 6 bases from V and 4 from J, leaving 18 bases between them.

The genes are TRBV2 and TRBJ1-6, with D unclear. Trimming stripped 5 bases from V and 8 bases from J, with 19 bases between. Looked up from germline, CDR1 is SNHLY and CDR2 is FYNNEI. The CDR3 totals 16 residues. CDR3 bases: TGTGCCAGCAGTACTACCCGAACACCATTAGATTCACCCCTCCACTTT. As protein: CASSTTRTPLDSPLHF.

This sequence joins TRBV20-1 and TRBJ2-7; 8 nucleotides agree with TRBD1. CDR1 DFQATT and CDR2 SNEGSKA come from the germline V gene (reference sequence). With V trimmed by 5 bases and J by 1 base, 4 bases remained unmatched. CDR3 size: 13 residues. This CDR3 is CSAGDRRSYEQYF. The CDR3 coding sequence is TGCAGTGCTGGGGACAGGCGTTCCTACGAGCAGTACTTC.

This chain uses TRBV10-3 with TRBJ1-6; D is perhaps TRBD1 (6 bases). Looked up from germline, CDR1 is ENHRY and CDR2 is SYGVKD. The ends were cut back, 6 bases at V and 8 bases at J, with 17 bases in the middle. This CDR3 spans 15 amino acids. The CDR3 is CAIRDTGNRYSPLHF. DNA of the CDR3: TGTGCCATCAGGGACACAGGGAATAGGTATTCACCCCTCCACTTT.

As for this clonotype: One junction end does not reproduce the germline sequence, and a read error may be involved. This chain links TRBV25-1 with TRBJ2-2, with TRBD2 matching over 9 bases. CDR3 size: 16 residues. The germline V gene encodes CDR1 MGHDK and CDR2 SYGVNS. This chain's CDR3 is CASSVDEAGGTGELLF. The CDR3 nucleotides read TGTGCCAGCAGCGTAGATGAAGCGGGGGGAACCGGGGAGCTGCTTTTT.

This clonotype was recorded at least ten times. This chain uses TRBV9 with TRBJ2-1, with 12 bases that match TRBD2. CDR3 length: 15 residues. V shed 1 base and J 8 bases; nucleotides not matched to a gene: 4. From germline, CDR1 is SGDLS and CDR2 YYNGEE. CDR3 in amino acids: CASSVLTSGRHEQFF. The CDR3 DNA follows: TGTGCCAGCAGCGTATTGACTAGCGGGAGACATGAGCAGTTCTTC.

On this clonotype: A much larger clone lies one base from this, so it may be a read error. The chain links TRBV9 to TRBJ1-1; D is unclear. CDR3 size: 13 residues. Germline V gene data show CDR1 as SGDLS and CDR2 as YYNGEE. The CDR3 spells CASSVAQNTEASF. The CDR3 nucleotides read TGTGCCAGCAGCGTAGCTCAGAACACTGAAGCTTCCTTT.

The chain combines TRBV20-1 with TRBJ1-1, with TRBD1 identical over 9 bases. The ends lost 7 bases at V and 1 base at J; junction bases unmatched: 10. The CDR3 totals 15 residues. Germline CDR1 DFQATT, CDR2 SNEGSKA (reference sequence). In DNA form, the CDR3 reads TGCAGTGTTAAGATACAGGGGGCCCCGAACACTGAAGCTTTCTTT. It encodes CSVKIQGAPNTEAFF.

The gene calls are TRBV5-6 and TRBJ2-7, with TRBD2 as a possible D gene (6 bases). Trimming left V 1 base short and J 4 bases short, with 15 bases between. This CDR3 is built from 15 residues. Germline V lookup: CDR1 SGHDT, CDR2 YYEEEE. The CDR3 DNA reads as TGTGCCAGCAGCTTGAGGCGGGACGGGTGGTACGAGCAGTACTTC. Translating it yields CASSLRRDGWYEQYF.

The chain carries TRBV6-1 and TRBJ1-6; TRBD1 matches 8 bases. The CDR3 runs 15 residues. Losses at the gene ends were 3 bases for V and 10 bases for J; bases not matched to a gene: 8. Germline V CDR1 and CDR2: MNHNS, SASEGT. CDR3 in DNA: TGTGCCAGCAGTGACCCCGGACAGGGCGCGTCACCCCTCCACTTT. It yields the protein CASSDPGQGASPLHF.

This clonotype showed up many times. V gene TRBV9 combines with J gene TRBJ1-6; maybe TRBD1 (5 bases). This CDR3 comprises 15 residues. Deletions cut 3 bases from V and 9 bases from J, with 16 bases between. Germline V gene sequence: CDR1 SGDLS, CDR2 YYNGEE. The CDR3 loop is CASSAHGTAGSPLHF. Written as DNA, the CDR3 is TGTGCCAGCAGCGCGCACGGGACGGCCGGTTCACCCCTCCACTTT.